One T cell receptor (beta chain) is described in this entry. The sample belongs to a study of T cell responses to AZD1222 COVID-19 vaccine. Generated by immunoSEQ multiplex PCR, the TCRdb table keeps only in-frame clones and is missing some. The sample has tens of thousands of clones, around nine tenths seen once. The origin of this receptor is an adult who received the AZD1222 COVID-19 vaccine. The input for sequencing was peripheral blood, taken 28 days after the second AZD1222 dose.

CDR3 in amino acids: CASSSVPDTQYF. CDR3 coding DNA: TGTGCCAGCAGCTCAGTCCCAGATACGCAGTATTTT. The chain recombines TRBV7-8 with TRBJ2-3; D call uncertain. The CDR3 contains 12 residues. Germline lookup yields CDR1 SGHVS and CDR2 FQNEAQ. The germline V and J ends were trimmed by 4 bases and 4 bases, with 6 bases remaining between them.